The 25 T cell receptor beta chains presented below share a single source sample, sequenced in a study of T cell repertoires in cytomegalovirus infection. TCRdb re-called the reads through MiXCR, storing one row per CDR3 protein. This sample has hundreds of thousands of distinct CDR3 sequences, with 30% to 35% found just once. What these receptors recognize is not known. Sequencing used cultured PBMCs, obtained from culture after CMV antigen stimulation. These receptors were taken from a human donor in good health (CMV status not recorded). Some clones in this sample may be carry-over from other donors' samples.

In DNA form, the CDR3 reads TGTGCCAGCAGCCCTGGGCCAGGCTACACCTTC. Protein: CASSPGPGYTF. The gene calls are TRBV5-5 and TRBJ1-2; D gene ambiguous. V lost 4 bases and J lost 8, with 9 bases in between. Germline V gives CDR1 SGHKS, CDR2 YYEKEE (reference sequence). The CDR3 consists of 11 residues.

The V and J genes are TRBV7-2 and TRBJ1-1, with a tentative D call TRBD1 (6 bases). The CDR3 extends over 13 amino acids. CDR1 and CDR2 (germline): SGHTA, FQGNSA. The V end lost 1 base, the J end lost 12 bases, and 15 bases lay between the germline ends. The DNA of the CDR3 is TGTGCCAGCAGCTTAGATCCGCTAGGGGGGACTTTCTTT. Protein: CASSLDPLGGTFF.

The V call is TRBV5-4, the J call TRBJ2-7; 9 positions agree with TRBD2. This CDR3 region has 13 residues. J gave up 8 bases and V 4 bases, and 7 bases lay outside the gene matches. CDR1 and CDR2 from the germline V gene are SGHNT and YYREEE (reference sequence). The CDR3 region is CASSPVAGGQQYF. In DNA form, the CDR3 reads TGTGCCAGCAGCCCGGTTGCGGGAGGGCAGCAGTACTTC.

The genes are TRBV18 and TRBJ2-5; D possibly corresponds to TRBD2 (6 bases). This CDR3 region has 13 residues. V was pared by 6 bases and J by 4 bases, with 12 bases between. Germline values: CDR1 KGHSH, CDR2 LQKENI. The CDR3 DNA is TGTGCCAGCTCCCCGGAGACTAGAGAGACCCAGTACTTC. Encoded protein: CASSPETRETQYF. Using reference TRBV18 and TRBJ2-5 for the parts outside the CDR3, the full variable domain is NAGVMQNPRHLVRRRGQEARLRCSPMKGHSHVYWYRQLPEEGLKFMVYLQKENIIDESGMPKERFSAEFPKEGPSILRIQQVVRGDSAAYFCASSPETRETQYFGPGTRLLVL.

The rearrangement links TRBV6-1 to TRBJ2-3; D is perhaps TRBD2 (5 bases). The CDR3 is 14 amino acids. Trimming stripped 4 bases from V and 0 bases from J, with 8 bases between. Germline lookup yields CDR1 MNHNS and CDR2 SASEGT. The CDR3 loop reads CASSGSGSTDTQYF. In DNA form, the CDR3 reads TGTGCCAGCAGTGGGAGCGGTAGCACAGATACGCAGTATTTT.

This clonotype was recorded a few times. The chain couples TRBV20-1 to TRBJ2-7; D gene unclear. CDR3 size: 11 residues. Germline CDR1 DFQATT, CDR2 SNEGSKA (reference sequence). The V and J ends lost 5 bases and 3 bases respectively, with 8 bases between them. DNA for the CDR3: TGCAGTGCTCGACAAGACTACGAGCAGTACTTC. It codes for CSARQDYEQYF.

The CDR3 loop reads CSPHRVGRVGYTF. In DNA form, the CDR3 reads TGCAGTCCCCACAGGGTAGGGAGAGTGGGCTACACCTTC. The chain joins TRBV20-1 to TRBJ1-2; maybe TRBD1 (6 bases). The CDR3 spans 13 residues. Trimming shortened V by 8 bases and J by 8 bases, and 21 bases separated the two germline ends. Germline V lookup: CDR1 DFQATT, CDR2 SNEGSKA (reference sequence).

The J gene is TRBJ1-6, the V gene TRBV5-6; D is undetermined. This CDR3 region has 15 residues. In germline, CDR1 is SGHDT, CDR2 YYEEEE. With 6 bases removed from V and 7 bases from J, the gap between germline ends came to 17 bases. CDR3 sequence: CASTYSPIENSPLHF. In nucleotides, the CDR3 is TGTGCCAGCACCTACAGCCCTATCGAGAATTCACCCCTCCACTTT. The full variable domain, in which reference TRBV5-6 and TRBJ1-6 provide the parts outside the CDR3, is DAGVTQSPTHLIKTRGQQVTLRCSPKSGHDTVSWYQQALGQGPQFIFQYYEEEERQRGNFPDRFSGHQFPNYSSELNVNALLLGDSALYLCASTYSPIENSPLHFGNGTRLTVT.

This clonotype appeared many times. This rearrangement joins TRBV7-2 to TRBJ2-2, with 7 bases fitting TRBD1. The CDR3 is 15 amino acids. Germline assignment: CDR1 SGHTA and CDR2 FQGNSA. Trimming cost V 4 bases and J 1 base; bases outside gene matches: 3. The CDR3 DNA sequence: TGTGCCAGCAGCTCCAGACAGGGGAACACCGGGGAGCTGTTTTTT. Residues: CASSSRQGNTGELFF.

The genes are TRBV18 and TRBJ1-2; a weak D match, TRBD1 (5 bases). The CDR3 extends over 14 amino acids. Trimming stripped 5 bases from V and 6 bases from J, with 16 bases between. Germline CDR1 KGHSH, CDR2 LQKENI. The CDR3 sequence is CASSSQQGFDGYTF. For the CDR3, the DNA is TGTGCCAGCTCATCCCAGCAGGGATTTGATGGCTACACCTTC.

This clonotype has only one observation. The V call is TRBV19, the J call TRBJ2-5; 9 bases agree with TRBD2. The V gene's germline CDR1 is LNHDA and CDR2 SQIVND (reference sequence). V dropped 5 bases and J dropped 4; count of bases not matched to a gene: 8. The CDR3 extends over 15 amino acids. This CDR3 is CASSPGLAIGETQYF. The CDR3 nucleotides read TGTGCCAGTAGTCCGGGACTAGCTATAGGAGAGACCCAGTACTTC.

The V call is TRBV6-6, the J call TRBJ1-5, with D possibly being TRBD1 (6 bases). Germline V gives CDR1 MNHNY, CDR2 SVGAGI (reference sequence). V lost 0 bases and J 4 bases, leaving 13 bases between the germline ends. The CDR3 sequence is 16 residues long. The CDR3 DNA is TGTGCCAGCAGTTACTCATCCAGGGGCAAGAATCAGCCCCAGCATTTT. It codes for CASSYSSRGKNQPQHF.

This sequence joins TRBV7-2 and TRBJ2-5; D gene uncertain. This CDR3 is built from 13 residues. V lost 4 bases and J lost 9, with 15 bases in between. The germline V gene encodes CDR1 SGHTA and CDR2 FQGNSA. The CDR3 DNA follows: TGTGCCAGCAGCTCCCGGCCCGTCGAGGCCCAGTACTTC. Its translation: CASSSRPVEAQYF.

J is TRBJ2-2 and V is TRBV7-9, with D perhaps assigned TRBD1 or TRBD2 (6 bases each). The CDR3 has 16 residues. CDR1 and CDR2 (germline): SEHNR, FQNEAQ (reference sequence). Trimming pared 0 bases from V and 1 base from J, leaving 9 bases between. The CDR3 loop is CASSLAGGWNTGELFF. As DNA, the CDR3 is TGTGCCAGCAGCTTAGCCGGGGGCTGGAACACCGGGGAGCTGTTTTTT.

J is TRBJ2-3 and V is TRBV7-2, with a possible D match to TRBD2 (7 bases). V was pared by 6 bases and J by 5 bases, with 21 bases between. The V gene's germline CDR1 is SGHTA and CDR2 FQGNSA. CDR3 size: 16 residues. The CDR3 nucleotides read TGTGCCAGCAGTCCCCGACGGGGGGCCCGTATAGATACGCAGTATTTT. It yields the protein CASSPRRGARIDTQYF. The complete variable domain, with remaining parts taken from reference TRBV7-2 and TRBJ2-3, reads GAGVSQSPSNKVTEKGKDVELRCDPISGHTALYWYRQSLGQGLEFLIYFQGNSAPDKSGLPSDRFSAERTGGSVSTLTIQRTQQEDSAVYLCASSPRRGARIDTQYFGPGTRLTVL.

The genes are TRBV11-2 and TRBJ2-4; TRBD1 agrees at 7 bases. V lost 0 bases and J lost 1; bases outside the gene matches: 9. The germline CDR1 and CDR2 sequences are SGHAT and FQNNGV. The CDR3 contains 18 residues. The CDR3 bases are TGTGCCAGCAGCTTAGATCTCCGACAGGGTCTGGCCAAAAACATTCAGTACTTC. The encoded protein is CASSLDLRQGLAKNIQYF.

The chain uses TRBV19 and TRBJ1-1, with D perhaps TRBD1 (6 bases). V was cut by 8 bases and J by 6 bases, with 19 bases left in between. The CDR3 sequence is 14 residues long. Looked up from germline, CDR1 is LNHDA and CDR2 is SQIVND (reference sequence). In nucleotides, the CDR3 is TGTGCCAGTGGGTTGGCAGGGGCCAAACCTGAAGCTTTCTTT. It yields the protein CASGLAGAKPEAFF.

The rearrangement joins TRBV28 to TRBJ1-1; TRBD1 agrees at 8 bases. This CDR3 has 15 residues. In germline, CDR1 is MDHEN, CDR2 SYDVKM. V was clipped by 4 bases and J by 6 bases; unmatched bases: 10. The CDR3 nucleotides read TGTGCCAGCAGTTCCCCCAGGGGGCCCGGGGCTGAAGCTTTCTTT. Encoded protein: CASSSPRGPGAEAFF. Using reference TRBV28 and TRBJ1-1 for the parts outside the CDR3, the full variable domain is DVKVTQSSRYLVKRTGEKVFLECVQDMDHENMFWYRQDPGLGLRLIYFSYDVKMKEKGDIPEGYSVSREKKERFSLILESASTNQTSMYLCASSSPRGPGAEAFFGQGTRLTVV.

V gene TRBV19 combines with J gene TRBJ2-7; 11 bases match TRBD2. Germline CDR1 is LNHDA and CDR2 is SQIVND (reference sequence). With V trimmed by 9 bases and J by 3 bases, 7 bases remained unmatched. The CDR3 runs to 14 residues. Here the CDR3 reads CASSIAGGNYEQYF. As DNA, the CDR3 is TGTGCCAGCTCGATAGCGGGAGGGAACTACGAGCAGTACTTC.

This sequence joins TRBV12-5 and TRBJ1-3, with D uncertain. V lost 2 bases, J lost 0 bases, and 8 bases lay in between. Germline V gene lookup returns CDR1 LGHNT and CDR2 FRNRAP. The CDR3 has 15 residues. The CDR3 bases are TGTGCTAGTGGTTTGTGGCCTCTCTCTGGAAACACCATATATTTT. This encodes CASGLWPLSGNTIYF. Together with reference TRBV12-5 and TRBJ1-3, the CDR3 gives the full variable domain: DARVTQTPRHKVTEMGQEVTMRCQPILGHNTVFWYRQTMMQGLELLAYFRNRAPLDDSGMPKDRFSAEMPDATLATLKIQPSEPRDSAVYFCASGLWPLSGNTIYFGEGSWLTVV.

The chain employs TRBV5-6 and TRBJ1-2; D is ambiguous. Trimming shortened V by 1 base and J by 3 bases, and 10 bases separated the two germline ends. The germline V gene encodes CDR1 SGHDT and CDR2 YYEEEE. The length of the CDR3 is 14 residues. CDR3 residues: CASSLRSGYYGYTF. CDR3 DNA: TGTGCCAGCAGCTTGCGTTCAGGCTACTATGGCTACACCTTC.

The table lists this clonotype with a few counts. This chain connects TRBV12-3 or TRBV12-4 to TRBJ1-1; no definite D call. The CDR3 runs 12 residues. Trimming took off 1 base at V and 8 bases at J, with 8 bases between the two ends. The CDR3 loop reads CASSLDSDEAFF. The CDR3 nucleotides read TGTGCCAGCAGTTTAGACAGTGACGAAGCTTTCTTT.

About this clonotype itself: Relative to the germline gene, one junction end is altered; a read error may explain this. The chain employs TRBV4-1 and TRBJ1-2, with D tentatively TRBD1 (6 bases). This CDR3 comprises 15 residues. Per germline, CDR1 MGHRA and CDR2 YSYEKL. The CDR3 protein is CASSYQQGTGYGYTF. CDR3 DNA: TGCGCCAGCAGCTACCAACAGGGAACCGGCTATGGCTATACCTTC.

This clonotype was counted a few times. J is TRBJ1-2 and V is TRBV6-1; 7 nucleotides match TRBD1. Unmatched junction bases numbered 3, after V lost 4 bases and J lost 4 bases. Germline values: CDR1 MNHNS, CDR2 SASEGT. This CDR3 spans 13 amino acids. Here the CDR3 DNA reads TGTGCCAGCAGTGCGACAGGGAGCTATGGCTACACCTTC. Residues: CASSATGSYGYTF.

The chain carries TRBV28 and TRBJ2-2; 7 nucleotides line up with TRBD2. The CDR3 contains 17 residues. V was clipped by 4 bases and J by 1 base; unmatched bases: 9. Germline V gene sequence: CDR1 MDHEN, CDR2 SYDVKM. The CDR3 DNA is TGTGCCAGCAGTTCCATGCTCCAGCGGGGGAACACCGGGGAGCTGTTTTTT. The encoded protein is CASSSMLQRGNTGELFF.